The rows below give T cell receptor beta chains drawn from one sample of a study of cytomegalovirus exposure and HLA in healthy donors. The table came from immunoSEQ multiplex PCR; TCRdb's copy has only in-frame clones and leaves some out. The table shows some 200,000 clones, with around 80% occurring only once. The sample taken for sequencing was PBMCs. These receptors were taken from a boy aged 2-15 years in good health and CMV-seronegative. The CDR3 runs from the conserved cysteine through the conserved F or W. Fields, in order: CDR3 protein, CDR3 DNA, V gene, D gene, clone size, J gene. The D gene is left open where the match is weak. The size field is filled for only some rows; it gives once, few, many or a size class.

cdr3_aa: CASSTPGTENFYGYTF; cdr3_nt: TGTGCCAGCAGTACCCCCGGGACAGAAAATTTCTATGGCTACACCTTC; v_call: TRBV25-1; d_call: TRBD1; clone_size: -; j_call: TRBJ1-2
cdr3_aa: CASSSLLQGNYGYTF; cdr3_nt: TGTGCCAGTAGTTCCCTGCTACAGGGGAACTATGGCTACACCTTC; v_call: TRBV19; d_call: TRBD1; clone_size: -; j_call: TRBJ1-2
cdr3_aa: CASSVSGAYEQYF; cdr3_nt: TGTGCCAGCAGTGTATCGGGGGCCTACGAGCAGTACTTC; v_call: TRBV6-1; d_call: -; clone_size: -; j_call: TRBJ2-7
cdr3_aa: CSVDRSNTEAFF; cdr3_nt: TGCAGCGTTGATCGGTCGAACACTGAAGCTTTCTTT; v_call: TRBV29-1; d_call: -; clone_size: few; j_call: TRBJ1-1
cdr3_aa: CSVDPGQEIGGYTF; cdr3_nt: TGCAGCGTTGATCCTGGGCAGGAAATTGGAGGCTACACCTTC; v_call: TRBV29-1; d_call: -; clone_size: -; j_call: TRBJ1-2
cdr3_aa: CAWRGPGETPNEQFF; cdr3_nt: TGTGCCTGGAGGGGTCCGGGGGAGACGCCAAATGAGCAGTTCTTC; v_call: TRBV30; d_call: -; clone_size: -; j_call: TRBJ2-1
cdr3_aa: CASSPPVNRPNYGYTF; cdr3_nt: TGTGCCAGCAGCCCACCGGTGAACAGGCCTAACTATGGCTACACCTTC; v_call: TRBV5-6; d_call: -; clone_size: -; j_call: TRBJ1-2
cdr3_aa: CSVDSGAYNEQFF; cdr3_nt: TGCAGCGTTGATAGCGGAGCGTACAATGAGCAGTTCTTC; v_call: TRBV29-1; d_call: -; clone_size: -; j_call: TRBJ2-1
cdr3_aa: CAISGEGTSGRFAGELFF; cdr3_nt: TGTGCCATCAGTGGCGAAGGGACTAGCGGGAGATTTGCCGGGGAGCTGTTTTTT; v_call: TRBV10-3; d_call: TRBD2; clone_size: -; j_call: TRBJ2-2
cdr3_aa: CAGSLGGRSGANVLTF; cdr3_nt: TGCGCCGGCAGCTTGGGAGGTCGGTCTGGGGCCAACGTCCTGACTTTC; v_call: TRBV5-1; d_call: -; clone_size: -; j_call: TRBJ2-6
cdr3_aa: CASSVGEGQANYGYTF; cdr3_nt: TGTGCCAGCAGCGTAGGCGAGGGACAGGCAAACTATGGCTACACCTTC; v_call: TRBV9; d_call: TRBD1; clone_size: few; j_call: TRBJ1-2
cdr3_aa: CASSEAPNIQYF; cdr3_nt: TGTGCCAGCAGTGAGGCCCCCAACATTCAGTACTTC; v_call: TRBV6-1; d_call: -; clone_size: -; j_call: TRBJ2-4
cdr3_aa: CASSTGGGYTF; cdr3_nt: TGTGCCAGCAGTACAGGGGGGGGCTACACCTTC; v_call: TRBV2; d_call: TRBD1; clone_size: -; j_call: TRBJ1-2
cdr3_aa: CSADRGEGYTF; cdr3_nt: TGCAGTGCCGACAGGGGTGAGGGCTACACCTTC; v_call: TRBV20-1; d_call: TRBD1; clone_size: -; j_call: TRBJ1-2
cdr3_aa: CASSLGGFYNEQFF; cdr3_nt: TGTGCTAGCAGCCTGGGGGGGTTTTACAATGAGCAGTTCTTC; v_call: TRBV7-7; d_call: TRBD2; clone_size: -; j_call: TRBJ2-1
cdr3_aa: CASSVAAGGETQYF; cdr3_nt: TGTGCCAGCAGCGTAGCAGCAGGGGGTGAGACCCAGTACTTC; v_call: TRBV9; d_call: TRBD1; clone_size: -; j_call: TRBJ2-5
cdr3_aa: CASSTRTGNYGYTF; cdr3_nt: TGTGCCAGCAGCACTCGGACAGGGAACTATGGCTACACCTTC; v_call: TRBV13; d_call: TRBD1; clone_size: -; j_call: TRBJ1-2
cdr3_aa: CASTREAGRNYGYTF; cdr3_nt: TGCGCCAGCACCCGAGAGGCAGGGCGGAACTATGGCTACACCTTC; v_call: TRBV10-1; d_call: -; clone_size: few; j_call: TRBJ1-2
cdr3_aa: CASSSTSGTQETQYF; cdr3_nt: TGTGCCAGCAGCTCCACTAGCGGGACTCAAGAGACCCAGTACTTC; v_call: TRBV7-2; d_call: TRBD2; clone_size: -; j_call: TRBJ2-5
cdr3_aa: CASSARGTANEKLFF; cdr3_nt: TGTGCCAGCAGCGCCCGGGGGACGGCTAATGAAAAACTGTTTTTT; v_call: TRBV7-9; d_call: -; clone_size: -; j_call: TRBJ1-4
cdr3_aa: CASSSDLDSLTGELFF; cdr3_nt: TGTGCCAGCAGCTCCGATTTGGACAGCCTCACCGGGGAGCTGTTTTTT; v_call: TRBV7-9; d_call: -; clone_size: -; j_call: TRBJ2-2
cdr3_aa: CASSYSPRETQYF; cdr3_nt: TGTGCCAGCAGTTACTCCCCTCGTGAGACCCAGTACTTC; v_call: TRBV6-5; d_call: -; clone_size: -; j_call: TRBJ2-5
cdr3_aa: CASSTQANTEAFF; cdr3_nt: TGTGCCAGCAGCACACAGGCAAACACTGAAGCTTTCTTT; v_call: TRBV6-4; d_call: -; clone_size: few; j_call: TRBJ1-1
cdr3_aa: CAWSDSSGMQELGTQYF; cdr3_nt: TGTGCCTGGAGTGATTCCAGCGGGATGCAAGAGTTGGGGACCCAGTACTTC; v_call: TRBV30; d_call: TRBD2; clone_size: -; j_call: TRBJ2-5
cdr3_aa: CASSPIPPWGVSGSEQYF; cdr3_nt: TGTGCCAGCAGCCCGATACCCCCATGGGGAGTTAGTGGATCCGAGCAGTACTTC; v_call: TRBV7-2; d_call: -; clone_size: -; j_call: TRBJ2-7
cdr3_aa: CASSSQGPISGNTIYF; cdr3_nt: TGTGCCAGCAGTAGTCAGGGGCCGATCTCTGGAAACACCATATATTTT; v_call: TRBV6-6; d_call: -; clone_size: -; j_call: TRBJ1-3
cdr3_aa: CASRDQGTGELFF; cdr3_nt: TGTGCCAGCAGGGACCAGGGAACCGGGGAGCTGTTTTTT; v_call: TRBV2; d_call: -; clone_size: -; j_call: TRBJ2-2
cdr3_aa: CASSLGQGNEQYF; cdr3_nt: TGTGCCAGCAGCTTGGGACAGGGGAACGAGCAGTACTTC; v_call: TRBV7-6; d_call: TRBD1; clone_size: -; j_call: TRBJ2-7
cdr3_aa: CASSFHRQGVTEAFF; cdr3_nt: TGCGCCAGCAGCTTCCACCGACAGGGGGTAACTGAAGCTTTCTTT; v_call: TRBV4-1; d_call: TRBD1; clone_size: few; j_call: TRBJ1-1
cdr3_aa: CASAPGGGAVQYF; cdr3_nt: TGTGCCAGTGCTCCAGGGGGCGGGGCTGTGCAGTACTTC; v_call: TRBV6-5; d_call: TRBD1; clone_size: -; j_call: TRBJ2-7
cdr3_aa: CASSPLPGQGPEQYF; cdr3_nt: TGTGCCAGCTCACCATTACCGGGACAGGGCCCTGAGCAGTACTTC; v_call: TRBV18; d_call: TRBD1; clone_size: -; j_call: TRBJ2-7
cdr3_aa: CASSQEVAGGPSGLNYAYEQYF; cdr3_nt: TGTGCCAGCAGCCAAGAGGTGGCGGGAGGGCCCTCGGGTTTAAATTATGCCTACGAGCAGTACTTC; v_call: TRBV4-2; d_call: TRBD2; clone_size: -; j_call: TRBJ2-7
cdr3_aa: CASSLPPSTDTQYF; cdr3_nt: TGTGCCAGCAGCTTGCCCCCTAGCACAGATACGCAGTATTTT; v_call: TRBV5-4; d_call: -; clone_size: -; j_call: TRBJ2-3
cdr3_aa: CASSDPGNTEAFF; cdr3_nt: TGTGCCAGCAGCGACCCAGGGAACACTGAAGCTTTCTTT; v_call: TRBV9; d_call: -; clone_size: few; j_call: TRBJ1-1
cdr3_aa: CASRTSGRNEQYF; cdr3_nt: TGTGCCAGCAGGACTAGCGGGAGGAACGAGCAGTACTTC; v_call: TRBV27; d_call: TRBD2; clone_size: -; j_call: TRBJ2-7
cdr3_aa: CASSPTGRQPQHF; cdr3_nt: TGTGCCAGCAGTCCGACAGGGCGGCAGCCCCAGCATTTT; v_call: TRBV5-6; d_call: TRBD1; clone_size: few; j_call: TRBJ1-5
cdr3_aa: CASSFGGYNEQFF; cdr3_nt: TGCGCCAGCAGCTTCGGGGGCTACAATGAGCAGTTCTTC; v_call: TRBV5-1; d_call: -; clone_size: -; j_call: TRBJ2-1
cdr3_aa: CASSSRQGQLNTEAFF; cdr3_nt: TGTGCCAGCAGTTCCAGACAGGGGCAGTTGAACACTGAAGCTTTCTTT; v_call: TRBV11-1; d_call: TRBD1; clone_size: once; j_call: TRBJ1-1
cdr3_aa: CASHIGSDYGYTF; cdr3_nt: TGTGCCAGCCACATCGGGTCGGACTATGGCTACACCTTC; v_call: TRBV6-5; d_call: -; clone_size: few; j_call: TRBJ1-2
cdr3_aa: CSSSSSGSTYEQYF; cdr3_nt: TGTTCCAGCAGCTCTTCCGGGAGTACCTACGAGCAGTACTTC; v_call: TRBV7-9; d_call: -; clone_size: -; j_call: TRBJ2-7